The 15 T cell receptor beta chains below all came from one sample that was sequenced in a study of CD8+ T cells in alopecia areata. Noted treatment: oral pan-JAK inhibitor, 5-10 mg twice daily. In each case, RNA was isolated and then reverse transcribed into cDNA as the sequencing template. The data were produced by immunoSEQ multiplex PCR, yet TCRdb's version contains in-frame clones alone and is incomplete. The table has 150,000 to 200,000 clones, under 70% seen once. The sequenced sample was CD4+ T cells sorted from blood, obtained at week 4, from a patient treated with tofacitinib. The receptors derive from a human donor with alopecia areata.

The CDR3 here is CASSVATVAGGQETQYF. Written as DNA, the CDR3 is TGTGCCAGCAGCGTAGCTACGGTAGCGGGGGGCCAAGAGACCCAGTACTTC. The chain combines TRBV9 with TRBJ2-5; 10 bases map to TRBD2. Germline CDR1 and CDR2: SGDLS and YYNGEE. Unmatched junction bases numbered 6, after V lost 0 bases and J lost 1 base. This CDR3 comprises 17 residues.

The chain couples TRBV4-1 to TRBJ2-7; TRBD2 agrees at 12 bases. CDR3 length: 15 amino acids. Germline V lookup: CDR1 MGHRA, CDR2 YSYEKL. Trimming cost V 0 bases and J 7 bases; bases outside gene matches: 4. The CDR3 loop is CASSQETSGRGEQYF. The CDR3 DNA follows: TGCGCCAGCAGCCAAGAGACTAGCGGGAGAGGTGAGCAGTACTTC.

The chain links TRBV30 to TRBJ2-7; D gene uncertain. The CDR3 sequence is 12 residues long. Looked up from germline, CDR1 is GTSNPN and CDR2 is SVGIG (reference sequence). The V end was cut by 5 bases, the J end by 4 bases, with 12 bases between. CDR3 sequence: CAWALSRYEQYF. In nucleotides, the CDR3 is TGTGCCTGGGCCCTCTCCCGGTACGAGCAGTACTTC. Based on the CDR3 plus reference TRBV30 and TRBJ2-7, the full variable domain is SQTIHQWPATLVQPVGSPLSLECTVEGTSNPNLYWYRQAAGRGLQLLFYSVGIGQISSEVPQNLSASRPQDRQFILSSKKLLLSDSGFYLCAWALSRYEQYFGPGTRLTVT.

The chain recombines TRBV29-1 with TRBJ1-1, with D unresolved. CDR3 length: 13 amino acids. CDR1 and CDR2 (germline): SQVTM, ANQGSEA. The germline V and J ends were trimmed by 2 bases and 8 bases, with 15 bases remaining between them. CDR3 loop: CSVESVGKGEAFF. In DNA form, the CDR3 reads TGCAGCGTTGAATCGGTGGGGAAAGGCGAAGCTTTCTTT.

The V and J genes are TRBV29-1 and TRBJ1-1; D may be TRBD1 (6 bases). V lost 3 bases to trimming and J lost 1 base, with 9 bases between them. The CDR3 runs 13 residues. CDR1 SQVTM and CDR2 ANQGSEA come from the germline V gene. In DNA form, the CDR3 reads TGCAGCGTTGAGGCAGGGGCGAACACTGAAGCTTTCTTT. This gives the protein CSVEAGANTEAFF.

V is TRBV29-1 and J is TRBJ2-5; 8 nucleotides align to TRBD1. V shed 6 bases and J 5 bases; nucleotides not matched to a gene: 8. This CDR3 is 13 amino acids long. Germline values: CDR1 SQVTM, CDR2 ANQGSEA. In DNA form, the CDR3 reads TGCAGCGTAGCACAGGGGGGAAGGGAGACCCAGTACTTC. Its translation is CSVAQGGRETQYF.

This clone was picked up a small number of times. The chain uses TRBV18 and TRBJ2-6, with a weak D call TRBD1 (8 bases). V dropped 4 bases and J dropped 0 bases, with 16 bases sitting between them. Germline V lookup: CDR1 KGHSH, CDR2 LQKENI. CDR3 length: 18 amino acids. CDR3 amino acids: CASSRLQGGTSGANVLTF. In nucleotides, the CDR3 is TGTGCCAGCTCACGGTTACAGGGGGGGACCTCTGGGGCCAACGTCCTGACTTTC.

The chain is built from TRBV29-1 and TRBJ1-1; D gene unclear. In germline, CDR1 is SQVTM, CDR2 ANQGSEA. The V gene lost 2 bases and the J gene lost 1 base, with 14 bases spanning the gap. The CDR3 is 15 residues long. The CDR3 region is CSVEHGTFSNTEAFF. In nucleotides, the CDR3 is TGCAGCGTTGAACATGGTACTTTCTCGAACACTGAAGCTTTCTTT.

This clone has a single count. This chain connects TRBV29-1 to TRBJ2-3; D is tentatively TRBD1 or TRBD2 (5 bases each). V gave up 3 bases and J gave up 6 bases, with 13 bases separating them. Germline loops: CDR1 SQVTM, CDR2 ANQGSEA. This CDR3 has 13 residues. As DNA, the CDR3 is TGCAGCGTTGATCGAGGGGCAATGGATACGCAGTATTTT. Its protein product is CSVDRGAMDTQYF.

The genes are TRBV5-1 and TRBJ2-1; 8 bases fit TRBD1. The germline V gene has CDR1 SGHRS and CDR2 YFSETQ. V dropped 0 bases and J dropped 8; count of bases not matched to a gene: 10. The CDR3 extends over 16 amino acids. In nucleotides, the CDR3 is TGCGCCAGCAGCTTGGCGACAGGGGAGGCCTTCTATGAGCAGTTCTTC. Residues: CASSLATGEAFYEQFF.

This clone was counted a few times. This rearrangement joins TRBV2 to TRBJ1-5; no definite D call. Per germline, CDR1 SNHLY and CDR2 FYNNEI. This CDR3 region has 13 residues. The V end lost 4 bases, the J end lost 0 bases, and 4 bases lay between the germline ends. CDR3 bases: TGTGCCAGCAGTGTGATTAGCAATCAGCCCCAGCATTTT. This translates into CASSVISNQPQHF.

The chain has TRBV5-8 and TRBJ2-3, with D possibly matching TRBD2 (6 bases). CDR3 size: 16 residues. Germline CDR1 and CDR2: SGHTS and YDEGEE. Trimming left V 0 bases short and J 1 base short, with 12 bases between. The CDR3 sequence: CASSLGLARGTDTQYF. The CDR3 coding sequence is TGTGCCAGCAGCTTGGGGCTAGCGAGGGGCACAGATACGCAGTATTTT.

V usage is TRBV30 and J usage is TRBJ2-2; 7 nucleotides align to TRBD1. Germline trimming cut 2 bases from V and 5 bases from J; bases unmatched to any gene: 5. Germline CDR1 is GTSNPN and CDR2 is SVGIG (reference sequence). CDR3 length: 14 amino acids. The chain's CDR3 is CAWSRQGGTGELFF. The CDR3 coding sequence is TGTGCCTGGAGTCGACAGGGTGGTACCGGGGAGCTGTTTTTT.

This chain uses TRBV29-1 with TRBJ1-2; 8 bases line up with TRBD1. CDR3 size: 11 residues. Looked up from germline, CDR1 is SQVTM and CDR2 is ANQGSEA. The ends lost 7 bases at V and 4 bases at J; junction bases unmatched: 2. The CDR3 here is CSGGQGYGYTF. In DNA form, the CDR3 reads TGCAGCGGAGGACAGGGCTATGGCTACACCTTC.

The chain links TRBV15 to TRBJ2-2, with D uncertain. This CDR3 spans 13 amino acids. Trimming removed 1 base at V and 3 bases at J, with 3 bases between. Germline V gene data show CDR1 as LNHNV and CDR2 as YYDKDF (reference sequence). The CDR3 DNA reads as TGTGCCACCAGCAGAGCGTACACCGGGGAGCTGTTTTTT. Its translation is CATSRAYTGELFF.